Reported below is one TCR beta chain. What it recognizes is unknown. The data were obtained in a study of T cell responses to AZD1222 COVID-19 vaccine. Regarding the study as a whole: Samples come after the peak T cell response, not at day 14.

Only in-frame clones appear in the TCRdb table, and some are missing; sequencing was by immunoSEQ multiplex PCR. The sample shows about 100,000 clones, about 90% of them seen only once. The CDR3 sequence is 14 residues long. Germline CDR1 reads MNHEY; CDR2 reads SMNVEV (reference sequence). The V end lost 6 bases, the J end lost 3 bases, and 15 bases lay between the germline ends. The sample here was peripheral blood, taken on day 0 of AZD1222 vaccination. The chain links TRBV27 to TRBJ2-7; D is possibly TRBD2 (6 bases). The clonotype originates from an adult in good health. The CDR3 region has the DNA TGTGCCAGCAGCCTATTAGCGGCGAGCTACGAGCAGTACTTC. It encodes CASSLLAASYEQYF.